These 21 T cell receptor beta chains were sequenced from one sample in a study of tumor-infiltrating lymphocytes in glioblastoma multiforme. TCRB libraries came from RNA via three nested multiplex PCR rounds. A single record per CDR3 protein comes from TCRdb applying MiXCR to the multiplex PCR reads. There are approximately 12,000 distinct CDR3 sequences in the sample; approximately 70% occur only once, and about 30% lies in the top ten. Input material: brain tumor tissue. These TCRs come from a male donor with glioblastoma.

As regards this clonotype: An end of the junction differs from the germline gene, which may be a read error. The V call is TRBV11-2, the J call TRBJ2-1; D may correspond to TRBD1 or TRBD2 (5 bases each). The CDR3 has 16 residues. CDR1 and CDR2 from the germline V gene are SGHAT and FQNNGV. The CDR3 bases are TGTGCCGGCAGCCCCTTGGCCGGGACGTCCTACGATAAGCAGTTCTTC. Its translation: CAGSPLAGTSYDKQFF.

This chain uses TRBV11-2 with TRBJ2-1; TRBD1 might be the D (6 bases). V lost 11 bases to trimming and J lost 7 bases, with 18 bases between them. The germline V gene has CDR1 SGHAT and CDR2 FQNNGV. CDR3 length: 13 residues. CDR3 in DNA: TGTGCCCGGAGCTTAGAAAGGGGGAATGAGCAGTTCTTC. The encoded protein is CARSLERGNEQFF.

With regard to this clonotype: At one end the junction does not follow the germline gene, possibly because of a read error. The rearrangement links TRBV6-6 to TRBJ1-3; a possible D gene is TRBD1 (6 bases). The CDR3 totals 16 residues. Germline V lookup: CDR1 MNHNY, CDR2 SVGAGI (reference sequence). CDR3 region: CASSYLQGFSGNTIHF. As DNA, the CDR3 is TGTGCCAGCAGTTACCTACAGGGTTTCTCTGGAAACACCATACATTTT.

This clonotype was counted between two and nine times. As the CDR3 is not closed by the conserved phenylalanine or tryptophan, this likely results from a read error. As DNA, the CDR3 is TGTGCCAGCAGTCCCAGGGGTTCTGATGGGCAGTACTTA. Translating gives CASSPRGSDGQYL. The chain recombines TRBV12-3 or TRBV12-4 with TRBJ2-7, with D tentatively TRBD1 (6 bases). CDR3 length equals 13 residues. V dropped 5 bases and J dropped 9 bases, with 17 bases sitting between them.

A word on this clonotype: A much larger clone is a single base away; this may be a read error. The chain recombines TRBV7-3 with TRBJ2-1; D not resolved. The CDR3 has 13 amino acids. Germline V gives CDR1 SGHTA, CDR2 FQGTGA. V was clipped by 5 bases and J by 2 bases, with 7 bases between them. The CDR3 spells CASSQEPYNEQFF. CDR3 nucleotide sequence: TGTGCCAGCAGCCAAGAGCCCTACAATGAGCAGTTCTTC.

Comment on this clonotype: This is likely a read error, given that the CDR3 carries no conserved phenylalanine or tryptophan at its end. The chain joins TRBV4-1 to TRBJ1-4; D uncertain. The germline V gene encodes CDR1 MGHRA and CDR2 YSYEKL. CDR3 size: 15 residues. The DNA for the CDR3 is TGCACCAGCAGCCAAGACCCTGAAGGAGTGAAGAAACTGTTTTCT. Its translation: CTSSQDPEGVKKLFS.

The V gene is TRBV28, the J gene TRBJ1-2; D possibly corresponds to TRBD1 (6 bases). This CDR3 has 15 residues. Germline V lookup: CDR1 MDHEN, CDR2 SYDVKM. V shed 5 bases and J shed 4 bases, with 17 bases lying between them. The CDR3 spells CASSTLGQGFYGYTF. CDR3 bases: TGTGCCAGCAGTACCTTGGGACAAGGTTTCTATGGCTACACCTTC.

This clonotype was observed once. The V and J genes are TRBV6-5 and TRBJ2-7, with D unclear. Trimming stripped 7 bases from V and 7 bases from J, with 11 bases between. The germline V gene encodes CDR1 MNHEY and CDR2 SVGAGI. The CDR3 is 11 residues long. DNA for the CDR3: TGTGCCAGCACCACAATGGGGGAGCAGTACTTC. Its protein product is CASTTMGEQYF.

This clonotype occurred many times. The gene calls are TRBV10-3 and TRBJ2-1, with unresolved D. Trimming took off 10 bases at V and 0 bases at J, with 13 bases between the two ends. The CDR3 length is 14 residues. Germline V gives CDR1 ENHRY, CDR2 SYGVKD. CDR3 DNA: TGTGCCACCCGTTCGAGCTTCTCCTACAATGAGCAGTTCTTC. Protein: CATRSSFSYNEQFF.

A remark on this clonotype: This may be a read error: a much more frequent sequence differs by one nucleotide. The genes are TRBV7-9 and TRBJ1-3; the D gene is possibly TRBD1 (6 bases). The CDR3 is made up of 16 amino acids. Germline CDR1 SEHNR, CDR2 FQNEAQ (reference sequence). The CDR3 loop is CASSLATGFTGNIIYF. The CDR3 nucleotides read TGTGCCAGCAGCTTAGCTACAGGGTTCACTGGAAACATCATATATTTT.

As regards this clonotype: At one boundary the junction diverges from the germline segment, which might be a read error. The gene calls are TRBV25-1 and TRBJ2-2; D is uncertain. There are 17 residues in the CDR3. CDR1 is MGHDK and CDR2 is SYGVNS in the germline V gene. CDR3 protein: CVSSAQEGRLGTGELFF. The CDR3 DNA is TGTGTCAGCAGTGCCCAAGAAGGGCGCCTTGGCACTGGGGAGCTGTTTTTT.

In the case of this clonotype: One end of the junction fails to match germline, which may point to a read error. The chain has TRBV11-2 and TRBJ2-3; 9 bases are a match to TRBD1. Germline CDR1 SGHAT, CDR2 FQNNGV. The CDR3 totals 15 residues. CDR3 region: CACSLQGAWTDMQYF. For the CDR3, the DNA is TGTGCGTGCAGCTTACAGGGGGCGTGGACAGATATGCAGTATTTT.

This chain links TRBV4-1 with TRBJ1-2; TRBD1 aligns across 8 bases. CDR3 size: 16 residues. Trimming took 0 bases from V and 14 from J; bases not matched to a gene: 17. Germline values: CDR1 MGHRA, CDR2 YSYEKL. The CDR3 DNA reads as TGCGCCAGCAGCCAAGATCGATACAGGGGGAACTATGGCTCAACCTTC. Its translation is CASSQDRYRGNYGSTF.

This clonotype was seen ten or more times. Its ends do not fully match the called genes, so a read error is possible. The genes are TRBV5-4 and TRBJ2-3; no clear D. CDR3 length: 15 amino acids. Germline CDR1 and CDR2: SGHNT and YYREEE (reference sequence). The CDR3 nucleotides read TGTGCCAGCAGCTTGGAGAGTAGAACCACAGATACGCGGTGTTTT. It encodes CASSLESRTTDTRCF.

Concerning this clonotype itself: The conserved closing phenylalanine or tryptophan is absent in this CDR3, likely reflecting a read error. The chain uses TRBV29-1 and TRBJ1-4; D gene ambiguous. This CDR3 comprises 14 residues. Germline CDR1 SQVTM, CDR2 ANQGSEA. CDR3 residues: CGVAMIGVNEKLFL. CDR3 nucleotide sequence: TGCGGCGTTGCAATGATAGGCGTTAATGAAAAACTGTTTCTT.

The rearrangement links TRBV6-6 to TRBJ1-1, with 7 bases that match TRBD1. Germline-derived CDR1 and CDR2 are MNHNY and SVGAGI (reference sequence). V gave up 5 bases and J gave up 2 bases; unmatched junction bases: 2. CDR3 length: 13 amino acids. CDR3 in DNA: TGTGCCAGCAGTCACAGGGGAAACACTGAAGCTTTCTTT. Its translation: CASSHRGNTEAFF.

This clonotype was recorded many times. The V call is TRBV2, the J call TRBJ2-3; possible D gene TRBD1, 6 bases. Per the germline V gene, CDR1 is SNHLY and CDR2 is FYNNEI. This CDR3 comprises 14 residues. Between the trimmed V and J ends, which lost 6 bases and 0 bases, there was a span of 10 bases. This CDR3 is CASSSDRSTDTQYF. CDR3 DNA: TGTGCCAGCAGCTCGGACAGAAGCACAGATACGCAGTATTTT.

Note on this clonotype: A junction boundary mismatches the germline segment, possibly from a read error. The rearrangement uses TRBV6-6 and TRBJ2-5; tentative D call: TRBD2 (5 bases). CDR3 length equals 12 residues. CDR1 and CDR2 (germline): MNHNY, SVGAGI (reference sequence). CDR3 in amino acids: CASNYGVETQYF. The CDR3 coding sequence is TGTGCCAGCAATTACGGGGTCGAGACCCAGTACTTC.

To note about this clonotype: Germline is not matched at one junction end, which may reflect a read error. Here the CDR3 reads CASWAEPGQEAQYF. CDR3 nucleotides: TGTGCCAGCTGGGCAGAACCGGGACAAGAGGCCCAGTACTTC. The chain uses TRBV12-3 or TRBV12-4 and TRBJ2-5; maybe TRBD1 (6 bases). The CDR3 loop spans 14 amino acids.

The chain carries TRBV6-6 and TRBJ1-5; D is possibly TRBD1 (5 bases). Looked up from germline, CDR1 is MNHNY and CDR2 is SVGAGI (reference sequence). Trimming stripped 2 bases from V and 0 bases from J, with 11 bases between. CDR3 size: 16 residues. In nucleotides, the CDR3 is TGTGCCAGCAGTTACGAGGCGGGGGTTAGCAATCAGCCCCAGCATTTT. Translated: CASSYEAGVSNQPQHF.

This clonotype was found once. The missing conserved phenylalanine or tryptophan at the end of this CDR3 makes a read error likely. V usage is TRBV5-4 and J usage is TRBJ2-1, with D perhaps matching TRBD1 or TRBD2 (7 bases each). This CDR3 has 16 residues. CDR1 and CDR2 from the germline V gene are SGHNT and YYREEE (reference sequence). The CDR3 region is CTSGGEGAPPYNEQFS. The CDR3 region has the DNA TGTACCAGCGGCGGGGAGGGGGCTCCTCCCTACAATGAGCAGTTCTCC.